These 22 T cell receptor beta chains share one sample of origin, sequenced in a study of T cells after somatic rescue of genetic block (dated by TCRdb to the early 2020s). The library was prepared using the immunoSEQ multiplex PCR assay. TCRdb took this table from immuneACCESS and kept in-frame rearrangements with V and J called. Such tables lack part of the clones; where checked against another copy, unresolved V genes explain under half of the gap, and the rest is unexplained. The sample table holds 110,000 or so clones, of which around 90% were seen once. The ten largest clonotypes hold more than 1.4% of the sample. The sequenced sample was peripheral blood mononuclear cells (PBMCs). The receptors derive from a woman aged 18-29 years.

This clone was seen more than once but under ten times. The genes are TRBV6-5 and TRBJ2-7; 7 positions agree with TRBD1. The V segment lost 5 bases and the J segment 3 bases; nucleotides outside the gene matches: 7. This CDR3 contains 14 residues. Germline CDR1 and CDR2: MNHEY and SVGAGI. CDR3 protein: CASSQTGYRYEQYF. As DNA, the CDR3 is TGTGCCAGCAGTCAGACAGGGTACCGCTACGAGCAGTACTTC.

The chain couples TRBV28 to TRBJ2-7, with 8 bases identical to TRBD1. The J segment lost 6 bases and the V segment lost 1 base, leaving 8 bases of the junction unmatched. The CDR3 has 15 amino acids. CDR1 is MDHEN, CDR2 SYDVKM, per germline. CDR3 loop: CASSLSQWTGSEQYF. The CDR3 nucleotides read TGTGCCAGCAGTTTATCCCAATGGACAGGGAGCGAGCAGTACTTC.

The chain couples TRBV7-9 to TRBJ1-2, with D maybe TRBD1 (5 bases). The CDR3 loop spans 15 amino acids. V was trimmed by 1 base and J by 2 bases, leaving 11 bases between them. Looked up from germline, CDR1 is SEHNR and CDR2 is FQNEAQ (reference sequence). The CDR3 loop reads CASSLVAGKNYGYTF. Written as DNA, the CDR3 is TGTGCCAGCAGCTTAGTGGCAGGGAAGAACTATGGCTACACCTTC.

This rearrangement joins TRBV4-2 to TRBJ2-2; TRBD2 aligns across 11 bases. This CDR3 spans 16 amino acids. Trimming took 1 base from V and 2 from J; bases not matched to a gene: 0. Germline CDR1 is LGHNA and CDR2 is YNFKEQ. CDR3 bases: TGTGCCAGCAGCCAAGGACTAGCGGGAAACACCGGGGAGCTGTTTTTT. This sequence encodes CASSQGLAGNTGELFF.

The genes are TRBV10-2 and TRBJ2-5; TRBD1 might be the D (5 bases). Germline V gives CDR1 WSHSY, CDR2 SAAADI. The germline V and J ends were trimmed by 4 bases and 3 bases, with 9 bases remaining between them. This CDR3 contains 13 residues. For the CDR3, the DNA is TGCGCCAGCAGTGTACAGGAGAAAGAGACCCAGTACTTC. As protein: CASSVQEKETQYF.

This chain joins TRBV6-1 and TRBJ2-7; TRBD1 is a possible D gene (6 bases). The CDR3 runs to 13 residues. Germline V gives CDR1 MNHNS, CDR2 SASEGT. Trimming pared 7 bases from V and 1 base from J, leaving 11 bases between. CDR3 in DNA: TGTGCCAGCACTAGACAGGTTTCCTACGAGCAGTACTTC. Protein product: CASTRQVSYEQYF.

CDR3 residues: CASRHPRTDHWGEAFF. CDR3 sequence (DNA): TGTGCCAGCAGGCATCCTCGGACAGACCATTGGGGTGAAGCTTTCTTT. The chain combines TRBV7-7 with TRBJ1-1, with D maybe TRBD1 (6 bases). The germline V gene has CDR1 SSHAT and CDR2 FNYEAQ (reference sequence). The CDR3 extends over 16 amino acids. The ends were cut back, 6 bases at V and 7 bases at J, with 24 bases in the middle.

This rearrangement joins TRBV7-8 to TRBJ1-4, with D perhaps matching TRBD1 (6 bases). Germline lookup yields CDR1 SGHVS and CDR2 FQNEAQ. V shed 5 bases and J shed 4 bases, with 11 bases lying between them. The CDR3 has 14 residues. CDR3 nucleotides: TGTGCCAGCAGCATTAGGGGGGTTAATGAAAAACTGTTTTTT. This encodes CASSIRGVNEKLFF.

The rearrangement joins TRBV5-1 to TRBJ2-7, with a weak D call TRBD1 (6 bases). Trimming stripped 4 bases from V and 6 bases from J, with 14 bases between. This CDR3 spans 13 amino acids. The germline gives CDR1 SGHRS, CDR2 YFSETQ. Written as DNA, the CDR3 is TGCGCCAGCAGCCCCCAGCAGGGGACCGAGCAGTACTTC. It is translated as CASSPQQGTEQYF.

The V gene is TRBV5-4, the J gene TRBJ2-7; 8 bases are shared with TRBD2. V lost 4 bases and J lost 5; bases outside the gene matches: 5. Per germline, CDR1 SGHNT and CDR2 YYREEE (reference sequence). This CDR3 has 13 amino acids. The CDR3 nucleotides read TGTGCCAGCAGCCCGGGGGGGGGCCACGAGCAGTACTTC. Its protein is CASSPGGGHEQYF.

The chain carries TRBV5-1 and TRBJ2-6; 7 bases are a match to TRBD1. The CDR3 has 15 residues. V lost 4 bases, J lost 2 bases, and 3 bases stayed unmatched. The germline gives CDR1 SGHRS, CDR2 YFSETQ. This CDR3 reads CASSRDSTGANVLTF. CDR3 DNA: TGCGCCAGCAGCAGGGACAGTACTGGGGCCAACGTCCTGACTTTC.

The V call is TRBV11-2, the J call TRBJ1-1; D unclear. Deletions cut 0 bases from V and 8 bases from J, with 16 bases between. Germline values: CDR1 SGHAT, CDR2 FQNNGV. The CDR3 loop spans 15 amino acids. Here the CDR3 reads CASSLEVHRHLEAFF. In DNA, the CDR3 is TGTGCCAGCAGCTTAGAGGTACACCGACATTTAGAAGCTTTCTTT.

The V gene is TRBV30, the J gene TRBJ1-1; weak D call: TRBD1 (6 bases). V lost 1 base to trimming and J lost 11 bases, with 11 bases between them. The CDR3 loop spans 11 amino acids. Germline V gene sequence: CDR1 GTSNPN, CDR2 SVGIG (reference sequence). The CDR3 reads CAWSGGAVAFF. In DNA form, the CDR3 reads TGTGCCTGGAGTGGGGGGGCCGTTGCTTTCTTT.

The chain carries TRBV2 and TRBJ1-1; no reliable D call. This CDR3 is built from 14 residues. Germline CDR1 SNHLY, CDR2 FYNNEI. V was clipped by 8 bases and J by 1 base, with 14 bases between them. DNA of the CDR3: TGTGCCAGCCCTCTGGGAGGGCAGAACACTGAAGCTTTCTTT. This gives the protein CASPLGGQNTEAFF.

The chain has TRBV7-2 and TRBJ2-1; 11 bases agree with TRBD2. The J segment lost 0 bases and the V segment lost 0 bases, leaving 4 bases of the junction unmatched. The CDR3 runs 18 residues. From germline, CDR1 is SGHTA and CDR2 FQGNSA. CDR3 nucleotide sequence: TGTGCCAGCAGCTTAGCTCTAGCGGGGGGTTACTCCTACAATGAGCAGTTCTTC. Protein: CASSLALAGGYSYNEQFF.

This clone was seen only once. The same CDR3 arises from other DNA sequences in this sample as well. This chain joins TRBV7-2 and TRBJ2-1; 8 bases agree with TRBD2. Germline lookup yields CDR1 SGHTA and CDR2 FQGNSA. Losses at the gene ends were 5 bases for V and 4 bases for J; bases not matched to a gene: 4. The CDR3 totals 14 residues. The CDR3 region has the DNA TGTGCCAGCAGCCCGAGCGGGGGTTACAATGAGCAGTTCTTC. Translating gives CASSPSGGYNEQFF.

In its sample, this clone was seen a few times. The chain joins TRBV6-5 to TRBJ1-1; D not resolved. V lost 2 bases and J 1 base, leaving 8 bases between the germline ends. Germline V gives CDR1 MNHEY, CDR2 SVGAGI. The CDR3 has 14 amino acids. The CDR3 reads CASSYTHANTEAFF. The CDR3 DNA is TGTGCCAGCAGTTACACTCACGCGAACACTGAAGCTTTCTTT.

The rearrangement links TRBV6-5 to TRBJ1-1; TRBD1 is a possible D gene (6 bases). CDR1 MNHEY and CDR2 SVGAGI come from the germline V gene. V lost 7 bases and J lost 1, with 13 bases in between. The CDR3 loop spans 14 amino acids. The CDR3: CASTPGHKNTEAFF. The CDR3 coding sequence is TGTGCCAGCACACCGGGACATAAGAACACTGAAGCTTTCTTT.

The chain has TRBV12-5 and TRBJ2-5; 7 bases map to TRBD1. This CDR3 is 16 amino acids long. Germline values: CDR1 LGHNT, CDR2 FRNRAP. V shed 2 bases, J shed 1 base, and the junction held 7 bases outside the gene matches. CDR3 amino acids: CASGLSGAGGQETQYF. The CDR3 DNA reads as TGTGCTAGTGGTTTGTCAGGGGCAGGGGGCCAAGAGACCCAGTACTTC.

V usage is TRBV7-2 and J usage is TRBJ1-6; weak D call: TRBD1 (5 bases). Trimming pared 1 base from V and 8 bases from J, leaving 15 bases between. The CDR3 is 16 residues long. Germline CDR1 is SGHTA and CDR2 is FQGNSA. As DNA, the CDR3 is TGTGCCAGCAGCTTAGAAGCGGCGCTAGGGGATTCACCCCTCCACTTT. The encoded protein is CASSLEAALGDSPLHF.

The genes are TRBV5-8 and TRBJ1-2, with TRBD1 matching 7 bases. Germline loops: CDR1 SGHTS, CDR2 YDEGEE. V dropped 4 bases and J dropped 2; count of bases not matched to a gene: 14. This CDR3 is 17 amino acids long. For the CDR3, the DNA is TGTGCCAGCAGCCTGACAGGGATCCTCGGGGGCAACTATGGCTACACCTTC. It codes for CASSLTGILGGNYGYTF.

This chain uses TRBV9 with TRBJ2-1; D unclear. Germline V gives CDR1 SGDLS, CDR2 YYNGEE. This CDR3 is 13 amino acids long. The germline V and J ends were trimmed by 4 bases and 8 bases, with 13 bases remaining between them. The CDR3 sequence: CASSSPPVDEQFF. The CDR3 DNA reads as TGTGCCAGCAGCTCCCCTCCGGTCGATGAGCAGTTCTTC.